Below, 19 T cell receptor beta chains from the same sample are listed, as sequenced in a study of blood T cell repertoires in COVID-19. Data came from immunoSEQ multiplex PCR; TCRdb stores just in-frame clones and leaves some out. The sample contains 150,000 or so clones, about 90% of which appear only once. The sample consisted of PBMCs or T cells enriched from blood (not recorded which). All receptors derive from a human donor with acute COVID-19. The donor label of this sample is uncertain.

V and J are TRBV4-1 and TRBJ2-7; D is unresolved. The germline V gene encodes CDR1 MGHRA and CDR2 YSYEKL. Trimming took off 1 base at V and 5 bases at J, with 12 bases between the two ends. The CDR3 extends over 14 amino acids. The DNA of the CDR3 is TGCGCCAGCAGCCAAGCCCCTTTTCCAGACGAGCAGTACTTC. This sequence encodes CASSQAPFPDEQYF.

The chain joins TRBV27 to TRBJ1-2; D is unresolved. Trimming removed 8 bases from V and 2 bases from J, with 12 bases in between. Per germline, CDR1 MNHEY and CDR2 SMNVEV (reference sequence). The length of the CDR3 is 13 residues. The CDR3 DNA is TGTGCCAGCGGACTACAGCTCAACTATGGCTACACCTTC. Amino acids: CASGLQLNYGYTF.

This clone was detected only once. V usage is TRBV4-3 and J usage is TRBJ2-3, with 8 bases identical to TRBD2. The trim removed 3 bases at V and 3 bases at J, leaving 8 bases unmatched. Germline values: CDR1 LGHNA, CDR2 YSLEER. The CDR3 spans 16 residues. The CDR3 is CASSHFSGARTDTQYF. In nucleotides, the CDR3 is TGCGCCAGCAGCCATTTTAGCGGGGCAAGAACAGATACGCAGTATTTT.

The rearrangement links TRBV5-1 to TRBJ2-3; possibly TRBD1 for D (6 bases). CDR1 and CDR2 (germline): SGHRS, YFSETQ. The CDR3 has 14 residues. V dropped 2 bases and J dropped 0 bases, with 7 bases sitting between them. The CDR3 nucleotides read TGCGCCAGCAGCTTCCAGGGGAGCACAGATACGCAGTATTTT. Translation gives CASSFQGSTDTQYF. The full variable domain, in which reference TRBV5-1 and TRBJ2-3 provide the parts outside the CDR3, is KAGVTQTPRYLIKTRGQQVTLSCSPISGHRSVSWYQQTPGQGLQFLFEYFSETQRNKGNFPGRFSGRQFSNSRSEMNVSTLELGDSALYLCASSFQGSTDTQYFGPGTRLTVL.

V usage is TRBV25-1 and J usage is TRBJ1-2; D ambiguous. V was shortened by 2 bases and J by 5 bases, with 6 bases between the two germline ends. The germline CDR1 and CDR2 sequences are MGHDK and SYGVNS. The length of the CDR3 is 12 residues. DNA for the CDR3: TGTGCCAGCAGTGAACTAGATTATGGCTACACCTTC. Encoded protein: CASSELDYGYTF.

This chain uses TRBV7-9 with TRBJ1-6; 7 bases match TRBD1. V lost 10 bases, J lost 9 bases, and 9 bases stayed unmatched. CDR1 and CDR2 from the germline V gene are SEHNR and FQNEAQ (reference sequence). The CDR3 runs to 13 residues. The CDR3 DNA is TGTGCCACCGCAGGGGGTCCTGGTTCACCCCTCCACTTT. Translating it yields CATAGGPGSPLHF. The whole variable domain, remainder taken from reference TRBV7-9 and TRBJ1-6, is DTGVSQNPRHKITKRGQNVTFRCDPISEHNRLYWYRQTLGQGPEFLTYFQNEAQLEKSRLLSDRFSAERPKGSFSTLEIQRTEQGDSAMYLCATAGGPGSPLHFGNGTRLTVT.

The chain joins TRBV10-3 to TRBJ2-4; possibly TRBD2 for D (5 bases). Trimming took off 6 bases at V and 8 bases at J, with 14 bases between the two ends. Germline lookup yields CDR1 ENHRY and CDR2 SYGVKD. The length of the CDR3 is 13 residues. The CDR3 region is CAIRADRQDIQYF. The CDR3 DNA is TGTGCCATCAGAGCGGATCGGCAGGACATTCAGTACTTC.

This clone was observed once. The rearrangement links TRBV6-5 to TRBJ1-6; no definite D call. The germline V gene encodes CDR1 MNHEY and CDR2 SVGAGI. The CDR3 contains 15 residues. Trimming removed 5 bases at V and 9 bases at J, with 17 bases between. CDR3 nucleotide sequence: TGTGCCAGCAGTCAACTATCCCTCCGAGGTTCACCCCTCCACTTT. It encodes CASSQLSLRGSPLHF.

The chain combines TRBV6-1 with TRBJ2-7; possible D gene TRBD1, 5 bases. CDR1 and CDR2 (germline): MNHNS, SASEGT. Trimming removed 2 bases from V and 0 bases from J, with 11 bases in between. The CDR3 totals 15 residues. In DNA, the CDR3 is TGTGCCAGCAGTGAATGGTCCAGGGTCTCCTACGAGCAGTACTTC. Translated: CASSEWSRVSYEQYF.

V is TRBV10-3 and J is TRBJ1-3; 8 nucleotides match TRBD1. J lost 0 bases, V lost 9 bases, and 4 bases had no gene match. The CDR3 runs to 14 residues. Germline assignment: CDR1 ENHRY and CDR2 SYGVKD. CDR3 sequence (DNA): TGTGCCATGAAAGGGACAGGCTCTGGAAACACCATATATTTT. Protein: CAMKGTGSGNTIYF.

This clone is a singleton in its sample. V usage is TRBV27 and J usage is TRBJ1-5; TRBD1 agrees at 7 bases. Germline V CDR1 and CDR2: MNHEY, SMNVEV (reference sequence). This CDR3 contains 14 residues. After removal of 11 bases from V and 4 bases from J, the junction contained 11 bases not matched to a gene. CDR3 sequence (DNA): TGTGCCTCCGCTCCGACAGGGTTTAATCAGCCCCAGCATTTT. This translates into CASAPTGFNQPQHF.

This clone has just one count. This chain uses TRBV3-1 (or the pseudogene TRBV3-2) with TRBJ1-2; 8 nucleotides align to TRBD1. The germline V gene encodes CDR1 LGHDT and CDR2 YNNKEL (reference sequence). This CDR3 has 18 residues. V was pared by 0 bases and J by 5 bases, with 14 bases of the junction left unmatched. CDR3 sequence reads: CASSQEKIRGRSSYGYTF. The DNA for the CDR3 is TGTGCCAGCAGCCAAGAGAAAATCAGGGGGCGTTCTAGTTATGGCTACACCTTC.

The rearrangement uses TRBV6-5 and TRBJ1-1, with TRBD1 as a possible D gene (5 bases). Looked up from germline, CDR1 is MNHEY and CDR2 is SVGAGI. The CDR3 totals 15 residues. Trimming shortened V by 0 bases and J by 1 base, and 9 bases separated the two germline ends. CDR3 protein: CASSYSSRANTEAFF. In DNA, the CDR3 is TGTGCCAGCAGTTACTCGAGCAGGGCGAACACTGAAGCTTTCTTT.

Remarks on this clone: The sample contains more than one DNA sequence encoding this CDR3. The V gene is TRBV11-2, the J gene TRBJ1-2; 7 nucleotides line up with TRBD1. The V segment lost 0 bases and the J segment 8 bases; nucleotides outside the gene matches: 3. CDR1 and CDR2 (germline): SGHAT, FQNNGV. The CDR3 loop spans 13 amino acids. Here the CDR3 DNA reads TGTGCCAGCAGCTTAGACAGGGGGAGAGGCTACACCTTC. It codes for CASSLDRGRGYTF.

In DNA form, the CDR3 reads TGTGCCAGCAGCTTGGACGCAGACTCTGGAAACACCATATATTTT. It yields the protein CASSLDADSGNTIYF. The chain uses TRBV5-6 and TRBJ1-3; D call uncertain. Trimming cost V 0 bases and J 0 bases, with 7 bases left between them. CDR1 and CDR2 (germline): SGHDT, YYEEEE. The CDR3 runs 15 residues. Looking up the rest from reference TRBV5-6 and TRBJ1-3 gives the full variable domain: DAGVTQSPTHLIKTRGQQVTLRCSPKSGHDTVSWYQQALGQGPQFIFQYYEEEERQRGNFPDRFSGHQFPNYSSELNVNALLLGDSALYLCASSLDADSGNTIYFGEGSWLTVV.

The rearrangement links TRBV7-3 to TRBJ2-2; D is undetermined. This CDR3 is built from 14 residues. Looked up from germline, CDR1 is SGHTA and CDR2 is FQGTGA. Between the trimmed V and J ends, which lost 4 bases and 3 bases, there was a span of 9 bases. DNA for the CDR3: TGTGCCAGCAGCTCGGTCGTGGACACCGGGGAGCTGTTTTTT. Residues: CASSSVVDTGELFF.

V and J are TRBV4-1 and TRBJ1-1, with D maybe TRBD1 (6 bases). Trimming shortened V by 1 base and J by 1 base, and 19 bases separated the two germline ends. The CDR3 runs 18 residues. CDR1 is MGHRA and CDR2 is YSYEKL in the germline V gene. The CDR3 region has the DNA TGCGCCAGCAGCCAAGTTGGGAGGGGGAGGAGGGGGAACACTGAAGCTTTCTTT. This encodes CASSQVGRGRRGNTEAFF.

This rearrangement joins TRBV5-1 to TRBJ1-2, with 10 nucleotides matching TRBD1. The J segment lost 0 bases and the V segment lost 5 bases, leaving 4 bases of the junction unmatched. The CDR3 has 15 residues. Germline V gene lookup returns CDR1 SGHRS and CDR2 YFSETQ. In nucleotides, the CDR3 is TGCGCCAGCAGAGGACAGGGGGATCCTAACTATGGCTACACCTTC. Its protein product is CASRGQGDPNYGYTF. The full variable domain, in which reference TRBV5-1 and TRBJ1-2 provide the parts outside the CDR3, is KAGVTQTPRYLIKTRGQQVTLSCSPISGHRSVSWYQQTPGQGLQFLFEYFSETQRNKGNFPGRFSGRQFSNSRSEMNVSTLELGDSALYLCASRGQGDPNYGYTFGSGTRLTVV.

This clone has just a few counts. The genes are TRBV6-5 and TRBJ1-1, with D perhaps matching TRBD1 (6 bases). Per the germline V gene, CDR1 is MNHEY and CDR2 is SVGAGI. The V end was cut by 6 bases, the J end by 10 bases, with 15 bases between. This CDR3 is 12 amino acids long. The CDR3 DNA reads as TGTGCCAGCAGCCCGGGACATTTGTCAGCTTTCTTT. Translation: CASSPGHLSAFF.